The 26 T cell receptor beta chains below were found in one sample sequenced in a study of T cell repertoires in cytomegalovirus infection. TCRdb analysed the reads with MiXCR anew, one entry per CDR3 protein. Of tens of thousands of distinct CDR3 sequences in the sample, approximately 22% are singletons; the top ten hold around 18%. Their recognized antigens are unknown. The sequenced material came from PBMCs, sequenced either directly or after in vitro stimulation (not recorded which). All receptors derive from a human donor in good health (CMV status not recorded). Some clones in this sample may be carry-over from other donors' samples.

This clonotype was recorded once. The chain joins TRBV19 to TRBJ1-3, with TRBD1 identical over 7 bases. Germline V gives CDR1 LNHDA, CDR2 SQIVND (reference sequence). The CDR3 is 16 residues long. V lost 7 bases and J lost 0; bases outside the gene matches: 9. The CDR3 region has the DNA TGTGCCAGTAAACCAGGACAGGTTTACTCTGGAAACACCATATATTTT. It is translated as CASKPGQVYSGNTIYF.

The V gene is TRBV7-6, the J gene TRBJ2-3; perhaps TRBD2 as D (5 bases). Germline V gene lookup returns CDR1 SGHVS and CDR2 FNYEAQ. Trimming pared 5 bases from V and 4 bases from J, leaving 10 bases between. The CDR3 runs to 13 residues. CDR3 in amino acids: CASSVGRADTQYF. The CDR3 bases are TGTGCCAGCAGCGTCGGGCGGGCAGATACGCAGTATTTT.

In its sample, this clonotype was seen many times. The J gene is TRBJ2-3, the V gene TRBV7-9; the match to TRBD2 covers 7 bases. This CDR3 is 16 amino acids long. V was pared by 7 bases and J by 1 base, with 11 bases of the junction left unmatched. Germline values: CDR1 SEHNR, CDR2 FQNEAQ (reference sequence). CDR3 coding DNA: TGTGCCAGCATCCTATCTGGGCTAGCGGGCACAGATACGCAGTATTTT. Translating it yields CASILSGLAGTDTQYF. Full variable domain (missing parts from reference TRBV7-9 and TRBJ2-3): DTGVSQNPRHKITKRGQNVTFRCDPISEHNRLYWYRQTLGQGPEFLTYFQNEAQLEKSRLLSDRFSAERPKGSFSTLEIQRTEQGDSAMYLCASILSGLAGTDTQYFGPGTRLTVL.

To note about this clonotype: A much larger clone lies a single base off, so this may be a read error. V and J are TRBV7-2 and TRBJ2-3; 10 bases are a match to TRBD2. The CDR3 runs to 14 residues. The V gene end was trimmed by 4 bases and the J gene end by 7 bases; junction bases not matched to a gene: 5. Germline CDR1 reads SGHTA; CDR2 reads FQGNSA. The DNA for the CDR3 is TGTGCCAGCAGCTCCGGACTAGCGGCAAATACGCAGTATTTT. This encodes CASSSGLAANTQYF.

This chain joins TRBV20-1 and TRBJ2-5; 7 nucleotides align to TRBD2. CDR1 is DFQATT and CDR2 is SNEGSKA in the germline V gene (reference sequence). Trimming removed 8 bases from V and 2 bases from J; junction bases left unmatched: 8. CDR3 length: 13 residues. The CDR3 protein is CSSPVGGQETQYF. In DNA form, the CDR3 reads TGCAGTTCCCCGGTCGGGGGGCAAGAGACCCAGTACTTC.

The CDR3 spells CASSPSGGHQETQYF. The CDR3 region has the DNA TGTGCCAGCAGCCCTAGCGGGGGGCACCAAGAGACCCAGTACTTC. The chain combines TRBV7-9 with TRBJ2-5, with TRBD2 identical over 11 bases. J gave up 0 bases and V 5 bases, and 2 bases lay outside the gene matches. Germline lookup yields CDR1 SEHNR and CDR2 FQNEAQ (reference sequence). The CDR3 contains 15 residues.

This clonotype was detected ten times or more. The chain uses TRBV11-2 and TRBJ2-3, with TRBD1 matching 8 bases. The CDR3 is made up of 15 amino acids. In germline, CDR1 is SGHAT, CDR2 FQNNGV. Trimming at V came to 1 base and at J to 6 bases, leaving 6 bases not matched to a gene. CDR3 amino acids: CASSLVQGAPDTQYF. CDR3 DNA: TGTGCCAGCAGCTTAGTGCAGGGGGCGCCGGATACGCAGTATTTT.

This clonotype has only a few counts. This chain joins TRBV20-1 and TRBJ2-3; TRBD2 aligns across 7 bases. Germline CDR1 reads DFQATT; CDR2 reads SNEGSKA (reference sequence). The CDR3 runs 12 residues. CDR3 coding DNA: TGCGTATGGGACTACAGCACAGATACGCAGTATTTT. Translation gives CVWDYSTDTQYF.

The chain combines TRBV11-2 with TRBJ1-3; no firm D call. CDR3 length: 15 residues. Germline V gene lookup returns CDR1 SGHAT and CDR2 FQNNGV. V gave up 2 bases and J gave up 0 bases, with 8 bases separating them. The DNA of the CDR3 is TGTGCCAGCAGCTTATTCCCGAGCTCTGGAAACACCATATATTTT. This codes for CASSLFPSSGNTIYF. Supplemented by reference TRBV11-2 and TRBJ1-3, the full variable domain reads EAGVAQSPRYKIIEKRQSVAFWCNPISGHATLYWYQQILGQGPKLLIQFQNNGVVDDSQLPKDRFSAERLKGVDSTLKIQPAKLEDSAVYLCASSLFPSSGNTIYFGEGSWLTVV.

This clonotype was counted many times. The chain joins TRBV12-3 or TRBV12-4 to TRBJ1-1; D possibly corresponds to TRBD1 (5 bases). Trimming removed 6 bases from V and 4 bases from J, with 12 bases in between. The CDR3 is 13 residues long. CDR3 in amino acids: CASRQELGTEAFF. The CDR3 DNA reads TGTGCCAGCAGACAGGAGCTAGGCACTGAAGCTTTCTTT.

The rearrangement joins TRBV12-3 or TRBV12-4 to TRBJ2-3, with no clear D. The CDR3 consists of 12 residues. V gave up 1 base and J gave up 7 bases, with 6 bases separating them. The CDR3 DNA is TGTGCCAGCAGTTTAGGCCCTTATACGCAGTATTTT. This gives the protein CASSLGPYTQYF.

The chain links TRBV11-2 to TRBJ2-6; weak D call: TRBD2 (6 bases). This CDR3 has 15 amino acids. Germline assignment: CDR1 SGHAT and CDR2 FQNNGV. V shed 3 bases and J shed 2 bases, with 8 bases lying between them. This chain's CDR3 is CASSFGGAGANVLTF. CDR3 coding DNA: TGTGCCAGCAGCTTTGGAGGGGCTGGGGCCAACGTCCTGACTTTC. Full variable domain (remainder filled in from reference TRBV11-2 and TRBJ2-6): EAGVAQSPRYKIIEKRQSVAFWCNPISGHATLYWYQQILGQGPKLLIQFQNNGVVDDSQLPKDRFSAERLKGVDSTLKIQPAKLEDSAVYLCASSFGGAGANVLTFGAGSRLTVL.

This clonotype was seen a few times. An end of the junction does not agree with germline; a read error may underlie this. The chain is built from TRBV29-1 and TRBJ1-1, with a weak D call TRBD1 (5 bases). From germline, CDR1 is SQVTM and CDR2 ANQGSEA. CDR3 length equals 11 residues. The CDR3 region has the DNA TGCAGCGTTGAACGGGACGGCCGTCCCATCTTT. This gives the protein CSVERDGRPIF.

This clonotype was found many times. This chain links TRBV7-2 with TRBJ1-2, with D maybe TRBD1 (5 bases). V dropped 5 bases and J dropped 2 bases, with 12 bases sitting between them. The CDR3 extends over 14 amino acids. Germline V CDR1 and CDR2: SGHTA, FQGNSA. This CDR3 is CASSTLGGNYGYTF. CDR3 nucleotide sequence: TGTGCCAGCAGCACCCTCGGGGGGAACTATGGCTACACCTTC. Filled out from reference TRBV7-2 and TRBJ1-2, the complete variable domain reads GAGVSQSPSNKVTEKGKDVELRCDPISGHTALYWYRQSLGQGLEFLIYFQGNSAPDKSGLPSDRFSAERTGGSVSTLTIQRTQQEDSAVYLCASSTLGGNYGYTFGSGTRLTVV.

There are many counts of this clonotype. V usage is TRBV9 and J usage is TRBJ1-2; TRBD1 is a possible D gene (6 bases). V shed 4 bases and J shed 4 bases, with 23 bases lying between them. Germline V gene data show CDR1 as SGDLS and CDR2 as YYNGEE. The CDR3 consists of 17 residues. The CDR3 reads CASSLAQGLRKGYGYTF. For the CDR3, the DNA is TGTGCCAGCAGCTTAGCACAGGGACTCAGAAAAGGCTATGGCTACACCTTC.

Comments on this clonotype: A much bigger clone sits one base away, suggesting this may be a read error. The chain links TRBV11-2 to TRBJ2-1; D tentatively reads TRBD1 or TRBD2 (5 bases each). CDR1 is SGHAT and CDR2 is FQNNGV in the germline V gene. Trimming left V 7 bases short and J 2 bases short, with 15 bases between. The CDR3 runs to 15 residues. The CDR3 DNA follows: TGTGCCAGCAACTACGGGGCGAGCCCCTACAATGAGCAGTTCTTC. This gives the protein CASNYGASPYNEQFF.

V and J are TRBV12-5 and TRBJ1-2; a weak D match, TRBD1 (5 bases). Germline CDR1 and CDR2: LGHNT and FRNRAP. The CDR3 length is 14 residues. The V end lost 4 bases, the J end lost 8 bases, and 17 bases lay between the germline ends. CDR3 amino acids: CASGSWGGKRGYTF. In DNA, the CDR3 is TGTGCTAGTGGTTCCTGGGGCGGAAAGCGGGGCTACACCTTC.

This clonotype came up a few times. V is TRBV4-3 and J is TRBJ2-2; maybe TRBD1 (6 bases). Trimming removed 0 bases from V and 3 bases from J, with 17 bases in between. Germline CDR1 reads LGHNA; CDR2 reads YSLEER. CDR3 length: 18 residues. CDR3 bases: TGCGCCAGCAGCCAAGAAGTGGGGGCTCTGTGGGACACCGGGGAGCTGTTTTTT. As protein: CASSQEVGALWDTGELFF.

This clonotype was detected many times. CDR3 in amino acids: CASSSGPGGLGETQYF. In nucleotides, the CDR3 is TGTGCCAGCAGCTCCGGACCGGGGGGGTTGGGAGAGACCCAGTACTTC. The genes are TRBV11-2 and TRBJ2-5, with 8 bases that match TRBD2. The CDR3 runs to 16 residues. V lost 4 bases, J lost 4 bases, and 11 bases stayed unmatched. CDR1 and CDR2 (germline): SGHAT, FQNNGV.

The table lists this clonotype with a few counts. The rearrangement joins TRBV5-4 to TRBJ2-1; D is unresolved. The CDR3 runs 15 residues. Germline assignment: CDR1 SGHNT and CDR2 YYREEE (reference sequence). V was clipped by 0 bases and J by 0 bases, with 7 bases between them. CDR3 sequence: CASSLGPGSYNEQFF. The CDR3 coding sequence is TGTGCCAGCAGCTTGGGGCCGGGCTCCTACAATGAGCAGTTCTTC. Together with reference TRBV5-4 and TRBJ2-1, the CDR3 gives the full variable domain: ETGVTQSPTHLIKTRGQQVTLRCSSQSGHNTVSWYQQALGQGPQFIFQYYREEENGRGNFPPRFSGLQFPNYSSELNVNALELDDSALYLCASSLGPGSYNEQFFGPGTRLTVL.

This clonotype was picked up many times. The chain employs TRBV11-3 and TRBJ2-3, with TRBD1 identical over 8 bases. Per the germline V gene, CDR1 is SGHNT and CDR2 is YENEEA. The CDR3 extends over 15 amino acids. Trimming took 5 bases from V and 2 from J; bases not matched to a gene: 6. The CDR3 loop reads CASSLDQGATDTQYF. The CDR3 DNA reads TGTGCCAGCAGCCTCGACCAGGGGGCCACAGATACGCAGTATTTT. Complete variable domain (other parts from reference TRBV11-3 and TRBJ2-3): EAGVVQSPRYKIIEKKQPVAFWCNPISGHNTLYWYLQNLGQGPELLIRYENEEAVDDSQLPKDRFSAERLKGVDSTLKIQPAELGDSAVYLCASSLDQGATDTQYFGPGTRLTVL.

V gene TRBV9 combines with J gene TRBJ1-2; D is unresolved. The CDR3 is made up of 13 amino acids. Trimming pared 3 bases from V and 9 bases from J, leaving 15 bases between. Germline CDR1 and CDR2: SGDLS and YYNGEE. DNA for the CDR3: TGTGCCAGCAGCGCCGGACGGGAGCGAAGCTACACCTTC. It translates to CASSAGRERSYTF.

This clonotype was found many times. The chain combines TRBV4-3 with TRBJ2-4; D is possibly TRBD1 (5 bases). Germline loops: CDR1 LGHNA, CDR2 YSLEER. V was shortened by 2 bases and J by 0 bases, with 11 bases between the two germline ends. The CDR3 is 16 amino acids. The CDR3 nucleotides are TGCGCCAGCAGCCAAAGTATGACAGTAGCCAAAAACATTCAGTACTTC. This codes for CASSQSMTVAKNIQYF.

This clonotype was recorded many times. The V and J genes are TRBV5-4 and TRBJ2-3; D possibly corresponds to TRBD2 (5 bases). CDR1 SGHNT and CDR2 YYREEE come from the germline V gene (reference sequence). The CDR3 consists of 13 residues. Trimming cost V 3 bases and J 3 bases, with 8 bases left between them. The CDR3 nucleotides are TGTGCCAGCAGCTCCCGAGGGACAGATACGCAGTATTTT. This translates into CASSSRGTDTQYF.

Concerning this clonotype: Compared with germline, one end of the junction differs, possibly owing to a read error. This chain uses TRBV11-3 with TRBJ2-2; D is tentatively TRBD1 or TRBD2 (5 bases each). This CDR3 spans 15 amino acids. CDR1 is SGHNT and CDR2 is YENEEA in the germline V gene. CDR3 sequence reads: CASSLEGDLTGELFF. In nucleotides, the CDR3 is TGTGCCAGCAGCTTAGAGGGGGACCTCACCGGTGAGCTGTTTTTT.

V gene TRBV28 combines with J gene TRBJ2-1; D uncertain. Germline V lookup: CDR1 MDHEN, CDR2 SYDVKM. V lost 3 bases to trimming and J lost 8 bases, with 8 bases between them. The length of the CDR3 is 12 residues. The CDR3 bases are TGTGCCAGCAGTTTGTCTCGCGATGAGCAGTTCTTC. It is translated as CASSLSRDEQFF. The whole variable domain, filled in from reference TRBV28 and TRBJ2-1, reads DVKVTQSSRYLVKRTGEKVFLECVQDMDHENMFWYRQDPGLGLRLIYFSYDVKMKEKGDIPEGYSVSREKKERFSLILESASTNQTSMYLCASSLSRDEQFFGPGTRLTVL.